This TCR beta chain was profiled in a study of blood T cell repertoires in COVID-19 (dated by TCRdb to 2018 to 2020). About the investigation overall: The collaborator samples originated in the United States, Italy and Spain and spanned the acute and convalescent phases of COVID-19. The prospective study material was composed of cDNA or gDNA derived from T cells, B-cell-depleted T cells, or PBMCs. Subjects who had been exposed to COVID-19, were actively infected with it, or had recovered from it provided the deeply sampled blood TCRbeta repertoires that made up the dataset. The repertoires were made available in a free public database intended to serve as a resource for research on the immune response to SARS-CoV-2. The samples were drawn from the first 160 participants of the ongoing ImmuneRACE study and from roughly 1,300 subjects provided by 6 global collaborators. A de-identified subject ID, COVID-19 status, age in years and sex were almost always included in the sample metadata. Where available, HLA class I and class II types were obtained from metadata supplied by the sample provider rather than from assay-based typing. Points the paper makes about the study in general: The quantity of clinical and demographic metadata differed by source and by participant and was supplied without curation.

Note on this clone: Its antigen is still unknown. No per-base quality is available; no much larger clone lies one base away.

Whole blood was collected in K2EDTA tubes by collaborating institutions according to the institutions' own protocols. For TCRbeta analysis, collaborators shipped samples in one of three forms: frozen whole blood, isolated PBMCs, or DNA extracted from either of those sample types. TCRbeta CDR3 regions were amplified from genomic DNA using the immunoSEQ Assay, a bias-controlled multiplex PCR. The published analysis was carried out like this. The number of nucleated cells in each sample was estimated from the amplification of reference gene primers within the assay. To quantify the absolute abundance of each unique TCRbeta CDR3 rearrangement, sequence reads were collapsed and filtered. For each sample, productive Simpson clonality was calculated as the square root of Simpson's diversity index over productive rearrangements. The source is immuneACCESS, and TCRdb retained only in-frame sequences with V and J called. Part of the clones is not carried over; for the studies checked, unresolved V genes explain less than half of this, and the remainder is unexplained. That table furnishes V, J and clone size, whereas the DNA furnished D and trimming. Present in this sample are 55,000 to 75,000 clones, approximately 86% of which were seen just once. In total, the top ten clones hold around 15% of the sample.

This TCR came from a man older than 75 with active COVID-19. Sample: peripheral blood.

The CDR3 reads as follows: CATSGRGLAGGGVSYNEQFF. The bases are TGTGCCACCAGTGGCCGGGGACTAGCGGGAGGAGGGGTATCCTACAATGAGCAGTTCTTC. The chain is assembled from TRBV19 and TRBJ2-1; 15 of the junction bases match TRBD2. Including cysteine and phenylalanine, the CDR3 has 20 amino acids. CDR3 DNA only is kept here, 60 bases in frame from base 1. Germline trimming: 10 bases from V, 1 base from J; junction bases outside gene matches: 17. The germline V gene (reference sequence) specifies LNHDA as CDR1 and SQIVND as CDR2. When the CDR3 is completed using the reference TRBV19 and TRBJ2-1 genes on either side, the full variable domain is DGGITQSPKYLFRKEGQNVTLSCEQNLNHDAMYWYRQDPGQGLRLIYYSQIVNDFQKGDIAEGYSVSREKKESFPLTVTSAQKNPTAFYLCATSGRGLAGGGVSYNEQFFGPGTRLTVL.